These 10 T cell receptor beta chains were all obtained from the same sample, sequenced in a study of T cell clusters in autoimmune cytopenias. Multiplex touch-down PCR amplified TRB using TRB-A and TRB-B pools in one tube. With the multiplex PCR reads reprocessed, TCRdb shows one record per CDR3 protein and no DNA. There are more than 2,500 distinct CDR3 sequences in the sample, with around 4.9% held by the top ten. Each sample's input was around 250 ng genomic DNA, approximately 37,500 genome equivalents. Specimen: peripheral blood. Every receptor here comes from a human donor with an autoimmune cytopenia or autoimmune hepatitis (not recorded which).

This clonotype is deemed medium-sized by its frequency. This rearrangement joins TRBV6-5 to TRBJ2-5; TCRdb calls TRBD2, which cannot be checked without DNA. The CDR3 consists of 13 residues. The germline V gene encodes CDR1 MNHEY and CDR2 SVGAGI. The CDR3 here is CASSSSGGETQYF.

Measured by frequency, this clonotype is medium-sized. The CDR3 sequence is CAGGRNSNTEAFF. The V and J genes are TRBV30 and TRBJ1-1. The CDR3 loop spans 13 amino acids. CDR1 GTSNPN and CDR2 SVGIG come from the germline V gene (reference sequence). Using reference TRBV30 and TRBJ1-1 for the parts outside the CDR3, the full variable domain is SQTIHQWPATLVQPVGSPLSLECTVEGTSNPNLYWYRQAAGRGLQLLFYSVGIGQISSEVPQNLSASRPQDRQFILSSKKLLLSDSGFYLCAGGRNSNTEAFFGQGTRLTVV.

The chain is built from TRBV29-1 and TRBJ2-1; TCRdb's D call, TRBD2, is unchecked because there is no DNA. The CDR3 sequence is 18 residues long. Looked up from germline, CDR1 is SQVTM and CDR2 is ANQGSEA. The CDR3 sequence: CSVEVARSLAGGLNEQFF.

The chain uses TRBV20-1 and TRBJ2-2; TCRdb designates TRBD2, a call that cannot be tested without DNA. Germline assignment: CDR1 DFQATT and CDR2 SNEGSKA (reference sequence). The CDR3 has 15 residues. The chain's CDR3 is CSAIRPPRGTGELFF.

This clonotype is classed as medium-sized by frequency. The CDR3 region is CSVEYNPTKGPYGYTF. This rearrangement joins TRBV29-1 to TRBJ1-2. CDR1 and CDR2 from the germline V gene are SQVTM and ANQGSEA. The CDR3 length is 16 residues.

Judged by frequency, this clonotype is medium-sized (0.01 to 0.1%). V and J are TRBV30 and TRBJ1-1. The CDR3 spans 12 residues. From germline, CDR1 is GTSNPN and CDR2 SVGIG (reference sequence). The chain's CDR3 is CAWSWANTEAFF.

The chain employs TRBV10-3 and TRBJ1-1. The CDR3 is 14 amino acids. From germline, CDR1 is ENHRY and CDR2 SYGVKD. This CDR3 is CAISDGQMNTEAFF.

This chain uses TRBV27 with TRBJ2-1; the D call from TCRdb, TRBD1, cannot be confirmed without DNA. There are 16 residues in the CDR3. Germline-derived CDR1 and CDR2 are MNHEY and SMNVEV (reference sequence). This chain's CDR3 is CASTLQTGGSYNEQFF.

This clonotype is deemed medium-sized by its frequency. V and J are TRBV24-1 and TRBJ2-5; TCRdb designates TRBD2, a call that cannot be tested without DNA. The CDR3 has 17 amino acids. Looked up from germline, CDR1 is KGHDR and CDR2 is SFDVKD. CDR3 residues: CATSTPPAGALEETQYF.

Its frequency marks this clonotype as medium-sized. V and J are TRBV6-5 and TRBJ2-2. This CDR3 is built from 12 residues. Germline CDR1 is MNHEY and CDR2 is SVGAGI. This CDR3 reads CATTTNTGELFF.